A single sample gave rise to the 22 T cell receptor beta chains below, sequenced in a study of tumor-infiltrating lymphocytes in primary liver carcinoma. A constant-region primer primed TCR beta cDNA synthesis from about 550 ng of total RNA. Sequencing libraries for TCR beta derived from three nested multiplex PCR rounds that used slightly modified ARM-PCR. PCR rounds one and two used TRBV1-TRBV30 forward primers with a C-beta reverse primer for 10 cycles each. TCRdb reprocessed the multiplex PCR reads with MiXCR, giving one entry per CDR3 protein. This sample has about 37,000 distinct CDR3 sequences, with approximately 82% found just once. Co-extracting RNA and DNA was done with 20-30 mg of unsorted bulk tissue as input. The sequencing input was tumor-adjacent normal liver tissue. The receptor set was obtained from a man aged 35 to 55 with primary liver carcinoma and hepatitis B virus infection.

As to this clonotype: Compared with germline, one end of the junction differs, possibly owing to a read error. The chain uses TRBV11-2 and TRBJ2-5, with 8 positions matching TRBD2. Per germline, CDR1 SGHAT and CDR2 FQNNGV. The CDR3 is 14 residues long. DNA of the CDR3: TGTTCCAGCAGTTTCAGCGGGGGACGAGAGACCCAGTACTTC. It codes for CSSSFSGGRETQYF.

Details on this clonotype: An end of the junction differs from the germline gene, which may be a read error. The chain has TRBV11-2 and TRBJ2-7, with 7 positions matching TRBD2. This CDR3 region has 12 residues. Germline lookup yields CDR1 SGHAT and CDR2 FQNNGV. The CDR3 sequence is CANSREAYEQYF. CDR3 DNA sequence: TGTGCCAACAGCCGGGAGGCCTACGAGCAGTACTTC.

With respect to this clonotype: Because it lacks the conserved phenylalanine or tryptophan at the end, this CDR3 is likely a read error. The chain combines TRBV6-2 or TRBV6-3 with TRBJ1-2, with D hard to call. The CDR3 loop spans 13 amino acids. Looked up from germline, CDR1 is MNHEY and CDR2 is SVGEGT. The CDR3 DNA is TGTGCCAGCAGCCCCCGGAGCGGCTATGGTTACACCTCC. This codes for CASSPRSGYGYTS.

With regard to this clonotype: The conserved phenylalanine or tryptophan is not found at the CDR3 terminus, so this likely reflects a read error. The rearrangement uses TRBV10-2 and TRBJ2-2; no reliable D call. The germline CDR1 and CDR2 sequences are WSHSY and SAAADI. The CDR3 runs 11 residues. The CDR3 DNA reads TGCGCCAGCAGATACACCAGGGAGCTGTTTTCT. This sequence encodes CASRYTRELFS.

In this sample, this clonotype turned up once. Lacking the conserved final phenylalanine or tryptophan, this CDR3 likely reflects a read error. This chain uses TRBV11-2 with TRBJ1-5; 7 bases line up with TRBD1. V lost 6 bases, J lost 5 bases, and 4 bases stayed unmatched. Germline CDR1 reads SGHAT; CDR2 reads FQNNGV. The CDR3 runs to 13 residues. The CDR3: CASSCDRDQPQHC. The CDR3, as DNA: TGTGCCAGCAGTTGCGACAGGGATCAGCCCCAGCATTGT.

At least ten counts were recorded for this clonotype. The V call is TRBV5-1, the J call TRBJ2-5; D possibly uses TRBD1 or TRBD2 (5 bases each). The CDR3 is made up of 13 amino acids. Germline values: CDR1 SGHRS, CDR2 YFSETQ. Trimming shortened V by 4 bases and J by 5 bases, and 12 bases separated the two germline ends. CDR3 sequence (DNA): TGCGCCAGCAGCCGGGACGATGGGGAGACCCAGTACTTC. Translating gives CASSRDDGETQYF.

Details on this clonotype: The junction departs from the called germline gene at one end, perhaps through a read error. The J gene is TRBJ1-2, the V gene TRBV4-3; D not resolved. The CDR3 contains 13 residues. Germline CDR1 LGHNA, CDR2 YSLEER. The CDR3 spells CASSQEGNYGYSF. CDR3 DNA sequence: TGCGCCAGTAGCCAAGAGGGCAACTATGGCTACAGCTTC.

This clonotype counts as medium-sized. The chain uses TRBV6-5 and TRBJ1-1; D is unclear. Trimming shortened V by 6 bases and J by 8 bases, and 16 bases separated the two germline ends. The germline gives CDR1 MNHEY, CDR2 SVGAGI. The CDR3 is 13 residues long. The CDR3 nucleotides read TGTGCCAGCAGGGCGGCAGGACCGGGCGAAGCTTTCTTT. Protein: CASRAAGPGEAFF.

A remark on this clonotype: A much larger clone differs from this one at a single base, so this may be a read error. The chain recombines TRBV18 with TRBJ2-7; 7 nucleotides line up with TRBD1. There are 14 residues in the CDR3. Looked up from germline, CDR1 is KGHSH and CDR2 is LQKENI. The CDR3 is CASSVTGTADDQYF. DNA for the CDR3: TGTGCCAGCTCAGTCACCGGGACAGCCGACGACCAGTACTTC.

As concerns this clonotype: The junction departs from germline at one end; a sequencing error may be responsible. The chain joins TRBV11-2 to TRBJ1-1; D ambiguous. The CDR3 extends over 15 amino acids. Germline V gene data show CDR1 as SGHAT and CDR2 as FQNNGV. CDR3 residues: CASSPLGHLNIEAFF. CDR3 nucleotide sequence: TGTGCCAGCAGCCCATTGGGTCACTTGAACATTGAAGCTTTCTTT.

In regard to this clonotype: A read error may account for a junction end that differs from germline. The chain has TRBV6-1 and TRBJ2-7, with D tentatively TRBD2 (6 bases). In germline, CDR1 is MNHNS, CDR2 SASEGT. The CDR3 has 17 residues. The DNA for the CDR3 is TGTGCCAGCTGTGAAGGGGTCGACGGGGGTAACGTGTACGAGCAGTACTTC. This encodes CASCEGVDGGNVYEQYF.

By share of the sample, this clonotype is medium-sized (0.01 to 0.1%). The gene calls are TRBV6-2 or TRBV6-3 and TRBJ2-7, with D perhaps matching TRBD2 (6 bases). The CDR3 is 14 amino acids. V was shortened by 7 bases and J by 3 bases, with 16 bases between the two germline ends. From germline, CDR1 is MNHEY and CDR2 SVGEGT. CDR3 sequence (DNA): TGTGCCAGCAAAAGACTACAGGAGGGCTACGAGCAGTACTTC. Amino acid sequence: CASKRLQEGYEQYF.

As concerns this clonotype: At one of its ends the junction is not consistent with the germline gene, which may arise from a read error. The rearrangement uses TRBV5-5 and TRBJ2-5, with D perhaps matching TRBD2 (6 bases). This CDR3 is built from 14 residues. CDR1 and CDR2 (germline): SGHKS, YYEKEE (reference sequence). The CDR3 sequence: CASTSKTRGETQCF. The CDR3 DNA follows: TGTGCCAGCACTTCGAAGACTAGGGGAGAGACCCAGTGCTTC. The variable domain in full, with the rest retrieved from reference TRBV5-5 and TRBJ2-5, is DAGVTQSPTHLIKTRGQQVTLRCSPISGHKSVSWYQQVLGQGPQFIFQYYEKEERGRGNFPDRFSARQFPNYSSELNVNALLLGDSALYLCASTSKTRGETQCFGPGTRLLVL.

Comments on this clonotype: It is likely a read error, because the conserved phenylalanine at the end of the CDR3 is missing. The chain recombines TRBV6-1 with TRBJ2-5; weak D call: TRBD2 (6 bases). The CDR3 spans 16 residues. Germline assignment: CDR1 MNHNS and CDR2 SASEGT. Here the CDR3 reads CVSSERVGEGGETQYL. DNA for the CDR3: TGTGTCAGCAGTGAACGTGTAGGGGAAGGAGGGGAGACCCAGTACTTA.

This clonotype was recorded only once. An end of the junction differs from the germline gene, which may be a read error. This chain uses TRBV5-6 with TRBJ1-1; perhaps TRBD1 as D (6 bases). The CDR3 covers 14 residues. CDR1 is SGHDT, CDR2 YYEEEE, per germline. CDR3 bases: TGTCCCAGCAGCTTTCAGGGGTTAAATACTGAAGCTTTCTTT. It is translated as CPSSFQGLNTEAFF.

The chain links TRBV7-3 to TRBJ2-3; maybe TRBD2 (6 bases). The germline V gene has CDR1 SGHTA and CDR2 FQGTGA. This CDR3 contains 15 residues. V was shortened by 5 bases and J by 3 bases, with 15 bases between the two germline ends. The CDR3 protein is CASSPRRANTDTQYF. DNA of the CDR3: TGTGCCAGCAGCCCACGGAGGGCGAATACAGATACGCAGTATTTT.

The chain has TRBV6-2 or TRBV6-3 and TRBJ2-7, with 8 bases aligning to TRBD2. Trimming cost V 6 bases and J 5 bases; bases outside gene matches: 12. CDR1 and CDR2 (germline): MNHEY, SVGEGT. CDR3 length: 15 residues. CDR3 protein: CASSAKREWTNEQYF. The DNA for the CDR3 is TGTGCCAGCAGCGCCAAGCGGGAGTGGACCAACGAGCAGTACTTC.

Turning to this clonotype: A much larger clone lies one base from this, so it may be a read error. The CDR3 carries no conserved terminal phenylalanine or tryptophan, so it likely arises from a read error. The chain uses TRBV11-2 and TRBJ2-3, with D perhaps TRBD2 (6 bases). This CDR3 comprises 16 residues. Trimming left V 4 bases short and J 5 bases short, with 19 bases between. Germline loops: CDR1 SGHAT, CDR2 FQNNGV. The CDR3 DNA reads TGTGCCAGCAGCTCAACTACTAGCCCGGATAGAGATACGCAGTATCTT. Its translation is CASSSTTSPDRDTQYL.

Details on this clonotype: One end of the junction is discordant with germline, which a read error may explain. The CDR3, as DNA: TGTGCCAACAGCTCCGGGACAGGGAACAACATTCAGTACTTC. It yields the protein CANSSGTGNNIQYF. The rearrangement uses TRBV11-2 and TRBJ2-4, with 9 bases matching TRBD1. CDR3 length: 14 amino acids. Germline loops: CDR1 SGHAT, CDR2 FQNNGV. The complete variable domain, with remaining parts taken from reference TRBV11-2 and TRBJ2-4, reads EAGVAQSPRYKIIEKRQSVAFWCNPISGHATLYWYQQILGQGPKLLIQFQNNGVVDDSQLPKDRFSAERLKGVDSTLKIQPAKLEDSAVYLCANSSGTGNNIQYFGAGTRLSVL.

About this clonotype itself: One end of the junction does not line up with germline, which may come from a read error. V gene TRBV11-1 combines with J gene TRBJ2-7, with no clear D. The CDR3 extends over 13 amino acids. Germline V gene data show CDR1 as SGHAT and CDR2 as FQDESV (reference sequence). Here the CDR3 reads CASSGMRSYEQYF. CDR3 DNA: TGTGCAAGCAGTGGGATGCGATCCTACGAGCAGTACTTC.

This clonotype was seen once. Compared with germline, one end of the junction differs, possibly owing to a read error. The chain combines TRBV5-5 with TRBJ1-1; no reliable D call. This CDR3 is built from 15 residues. The germline CDR1 and CDR2 sequences are SGHKS and YYEKEE (reference sequence). CDR3 sequence: CASCHEDERYTGAFF. The DNA for the CDR3 is TGTGCCAGCTGCCATGAGGATGAGCGGTACACTGGAGCTTTCTTT.

The gene calls are TRBV29-1 and TRBJ1-2; TRBD1 is a possible D gene (6 bases). The V end was cut by 7 bases, the J end by 4 bases, with 13 bases between. The CDR3 consists of 12 residues. Germline V gene sequence: CDR1 SQVTM, CDR2 ANQGSEA. CDR3 region: CSGATGSYGYTF. CDR3 DNA: TGCAGCGGGGCGACAGGATCCTATGGCTACACCTTC.